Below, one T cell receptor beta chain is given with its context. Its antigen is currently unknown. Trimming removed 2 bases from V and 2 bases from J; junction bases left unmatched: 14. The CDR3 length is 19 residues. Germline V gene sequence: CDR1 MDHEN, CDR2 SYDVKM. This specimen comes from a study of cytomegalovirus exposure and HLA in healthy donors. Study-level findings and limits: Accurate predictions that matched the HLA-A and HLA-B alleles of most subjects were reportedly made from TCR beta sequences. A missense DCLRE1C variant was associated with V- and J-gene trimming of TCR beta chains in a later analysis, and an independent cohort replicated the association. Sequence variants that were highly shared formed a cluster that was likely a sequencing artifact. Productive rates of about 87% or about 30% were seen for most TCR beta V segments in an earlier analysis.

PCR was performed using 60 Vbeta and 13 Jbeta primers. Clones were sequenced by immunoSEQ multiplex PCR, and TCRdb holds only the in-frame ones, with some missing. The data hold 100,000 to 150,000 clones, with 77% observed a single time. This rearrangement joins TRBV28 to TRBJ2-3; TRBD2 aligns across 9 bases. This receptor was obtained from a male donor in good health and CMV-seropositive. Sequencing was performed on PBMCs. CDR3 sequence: CASSLPPSLAGRPTDTQYF. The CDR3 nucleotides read TGTGCCAGCAGTTTACCCCCATCACTAGCGGGCCGACCCACAGATACGCAGTATTTT. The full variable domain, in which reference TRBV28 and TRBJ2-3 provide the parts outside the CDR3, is DVKVTQSSRYLVKRTGEKVFLECVQDMDHENMFWYRQDPGLGLRLIYFSYDVKMKEKGDIPEGYSVSREKKERFSLILESASTNQTSMYLCASSLPPSLAGRPTDTQYFGPGTRLTVL.